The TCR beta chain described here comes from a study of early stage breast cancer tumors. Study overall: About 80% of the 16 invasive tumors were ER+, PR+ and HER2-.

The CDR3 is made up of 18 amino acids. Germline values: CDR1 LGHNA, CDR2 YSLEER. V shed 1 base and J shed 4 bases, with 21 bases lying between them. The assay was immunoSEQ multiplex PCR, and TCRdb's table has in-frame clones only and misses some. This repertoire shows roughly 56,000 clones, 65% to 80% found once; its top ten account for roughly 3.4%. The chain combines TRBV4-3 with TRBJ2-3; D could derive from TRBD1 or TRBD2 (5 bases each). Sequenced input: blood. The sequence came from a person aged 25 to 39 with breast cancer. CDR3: CASSQARGAVRGPDTQYF. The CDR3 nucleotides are TGCGCCAGCAGCCAAGCTAGGGGAGCGGTAAGAGGCCCAGATACGCAGTATTTT.